The clone carrying this T cell receptor (beta chain) was seen at least ten times. The CDR3 length is 15 residues. The germline V gene has CDR1 SGHTA and CDR2 FQGNSA. Trimming cost V 1 base and J 0 bases, with 9 bases left between them. This entry belongs to a study of T cells in Graves' hyperthyroidism and ophthalmopathy. The source material, RNA transcripts, was used to amplify TCR beta CDR3 regions. In the first-round RT-PCR of the TCR CDR3, the HTBI primer set was used. TCRdb re-analysed the multiplex PCR reads in MiXCR, keeping a single row per CDR3 protein. The sample lists hundreds of thousands of distinct CDR3 sequences; about 14% were seen once.

The specimen sequenced was blood. This TCR was recovered from a woman aged 18-35 years with Graves' hyperthyroidism. The chain carries TRBV7-2 and TRBJ2-5; no clear D gene. The CDR3 sequence is CASSLGVRYQETQYF. In DNA, the CDR3 is TGTGCCAGCAGCTTAGGCGTCAGGTACCAAGAGACCCAGTACTTC.